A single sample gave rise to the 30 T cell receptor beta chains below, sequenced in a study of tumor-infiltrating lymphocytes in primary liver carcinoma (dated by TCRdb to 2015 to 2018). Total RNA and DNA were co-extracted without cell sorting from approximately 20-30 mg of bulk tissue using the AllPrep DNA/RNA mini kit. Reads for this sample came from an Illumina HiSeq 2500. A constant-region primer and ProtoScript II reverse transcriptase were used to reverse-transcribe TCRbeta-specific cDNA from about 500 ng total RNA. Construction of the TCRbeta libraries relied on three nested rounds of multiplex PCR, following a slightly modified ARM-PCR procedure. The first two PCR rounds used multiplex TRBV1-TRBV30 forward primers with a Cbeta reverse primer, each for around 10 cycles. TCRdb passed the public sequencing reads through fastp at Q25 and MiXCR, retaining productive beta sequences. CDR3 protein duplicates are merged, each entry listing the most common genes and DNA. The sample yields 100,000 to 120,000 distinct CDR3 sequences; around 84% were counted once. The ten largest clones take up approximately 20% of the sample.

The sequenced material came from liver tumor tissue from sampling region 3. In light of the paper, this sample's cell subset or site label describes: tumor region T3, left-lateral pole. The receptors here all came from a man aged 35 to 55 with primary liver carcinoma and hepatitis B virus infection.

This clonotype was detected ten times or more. The CDR3 DNA reads TGTGCGGAATCCCGGGGATACACTGAAGCTTTCTTT. Encoded protein: CAESRGYTEAFF. V and J are TRBV30 and TRBJ1-1; D is ambiguous. CDR1 and CDR2 (germline): GTSNPN, SVGIG (reference sequence). The CDR3 consists of 12 residues.

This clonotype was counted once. The DNA of the CDR3 is TGTGCCATCACTCGAGGGGATCTTAGCAATCAGCCCCAGCATTTT. It codes for CAITRGDLSNQPQHF. This rearrangement joins TRBV6-6 to TRBJ1-5; a possible D gene is TRBD1 (5 bases). Trimming took 10 bases from V and 0 from J, leaving 16 bases between them. CDR1 MNHNY and CDR2 SVGAGI come from the germline V gene (reference sequence). CDR3 size: 15 residues.

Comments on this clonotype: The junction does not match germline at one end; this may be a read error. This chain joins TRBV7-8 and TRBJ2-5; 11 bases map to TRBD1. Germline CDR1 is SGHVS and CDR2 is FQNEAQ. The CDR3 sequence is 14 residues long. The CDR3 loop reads CASSRDRGTETHYF. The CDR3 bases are TGCGCCAGCAGCAGGGACAGGGGGACTGAGACCCATTACTTC.

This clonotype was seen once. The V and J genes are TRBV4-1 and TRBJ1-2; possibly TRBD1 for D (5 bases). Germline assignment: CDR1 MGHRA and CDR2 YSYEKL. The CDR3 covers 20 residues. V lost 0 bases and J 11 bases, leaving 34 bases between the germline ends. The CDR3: CASSQEGHPPAAQPTYEYTF. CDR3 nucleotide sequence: TGCGCCAGCAGCCAAGAGGGGCACCCCCCCGCTGCCCAACCTACCTATGAGTACACCTTC.

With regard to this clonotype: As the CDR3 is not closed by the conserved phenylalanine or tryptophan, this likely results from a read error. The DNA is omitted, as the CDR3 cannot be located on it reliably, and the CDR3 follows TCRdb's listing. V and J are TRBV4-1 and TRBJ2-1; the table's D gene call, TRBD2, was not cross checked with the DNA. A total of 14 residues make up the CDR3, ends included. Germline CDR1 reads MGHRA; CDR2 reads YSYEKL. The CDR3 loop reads CASSQDDKREGRIL.

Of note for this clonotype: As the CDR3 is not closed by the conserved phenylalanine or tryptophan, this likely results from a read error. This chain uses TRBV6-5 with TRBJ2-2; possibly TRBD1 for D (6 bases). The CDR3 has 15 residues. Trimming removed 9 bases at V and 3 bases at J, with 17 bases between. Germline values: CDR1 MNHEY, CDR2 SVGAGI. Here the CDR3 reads CASSPPTGDTGELFL. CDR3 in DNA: TGTGCCAGTAGTCCACCGACAGGAGACACCGGGGAGCTGTTTCTT.

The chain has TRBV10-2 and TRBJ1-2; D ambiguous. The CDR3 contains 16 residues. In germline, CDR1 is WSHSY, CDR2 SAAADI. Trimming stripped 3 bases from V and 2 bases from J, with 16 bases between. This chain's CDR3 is CASSEFGSLSNYGYTF. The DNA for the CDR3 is TGCGCCAGCAGTGAATTTGGCAGCCTCAGCAACTATGGCTACACCTTC.

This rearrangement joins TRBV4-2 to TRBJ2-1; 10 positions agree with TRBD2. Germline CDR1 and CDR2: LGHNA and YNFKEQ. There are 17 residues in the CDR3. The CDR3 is CVSSQEVAGGSYNEQFF. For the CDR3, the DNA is TGTGTCAGTAGCCAAGAGGTAGCGGGGGGCTCCTACAATGAGCAGTTCTTC.

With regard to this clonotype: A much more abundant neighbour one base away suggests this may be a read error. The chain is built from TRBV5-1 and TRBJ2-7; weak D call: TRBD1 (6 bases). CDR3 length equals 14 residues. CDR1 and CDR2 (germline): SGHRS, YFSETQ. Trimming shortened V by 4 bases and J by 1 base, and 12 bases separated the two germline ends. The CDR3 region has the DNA TGCGCCAGCAGCACAACTGGACAGTCCTACGAGCAGTACTTC. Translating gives CASSTTGQSYEQYF.

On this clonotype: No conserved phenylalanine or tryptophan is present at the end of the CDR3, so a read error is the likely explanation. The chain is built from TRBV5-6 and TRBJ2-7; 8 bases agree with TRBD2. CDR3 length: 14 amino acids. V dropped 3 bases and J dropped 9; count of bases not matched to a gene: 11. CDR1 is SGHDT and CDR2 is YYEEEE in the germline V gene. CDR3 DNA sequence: TGTGCCAGCAGCTCCGGGACTAGTGGCCTCGGGCAGTACCTC. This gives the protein CASSSGTSGLGQYL.

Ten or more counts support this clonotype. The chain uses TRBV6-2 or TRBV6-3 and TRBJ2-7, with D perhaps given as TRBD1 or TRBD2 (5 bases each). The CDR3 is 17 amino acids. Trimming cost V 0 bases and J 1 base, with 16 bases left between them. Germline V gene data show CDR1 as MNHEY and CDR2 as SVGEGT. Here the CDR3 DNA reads TGTGCCAGCAGTTACTCCGACTTGGGACGACGATCCTACGAGCAGTACTTC. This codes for CASSYSDLGRRSYEQYF.

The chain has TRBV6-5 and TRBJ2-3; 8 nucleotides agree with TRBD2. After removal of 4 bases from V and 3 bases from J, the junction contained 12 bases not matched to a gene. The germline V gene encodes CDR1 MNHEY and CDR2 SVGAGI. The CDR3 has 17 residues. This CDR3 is CASSSLSLGGRTDTQYF. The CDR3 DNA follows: TGTGCCAGCAGTTCACTCTCCCTAGGCGGGAGGACAGATACGCAGTATTTT.

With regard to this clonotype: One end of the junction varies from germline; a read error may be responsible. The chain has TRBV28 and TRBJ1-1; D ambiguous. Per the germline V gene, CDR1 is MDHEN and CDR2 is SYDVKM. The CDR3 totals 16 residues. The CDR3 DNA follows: TGTGCCAGCAGGAGATCGGGGATAGCATTGAACACTGGAGCTTTCTTT. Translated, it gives CASRRSGIALNTGAFF.

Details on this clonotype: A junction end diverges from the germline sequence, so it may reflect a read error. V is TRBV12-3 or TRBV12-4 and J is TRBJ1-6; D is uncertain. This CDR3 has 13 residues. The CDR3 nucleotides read TGTGCCAGCTCATTGGAAGGGAATTCACCCCCCCACTTT. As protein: CASSLEGNSPPHF.

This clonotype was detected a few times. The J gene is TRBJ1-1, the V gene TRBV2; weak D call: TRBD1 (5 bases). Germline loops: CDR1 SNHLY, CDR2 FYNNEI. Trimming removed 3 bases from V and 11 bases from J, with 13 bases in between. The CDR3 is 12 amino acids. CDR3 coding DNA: TGTGCCAGCAGTGACTCCTGGGGGGTTGCTTTCTTT. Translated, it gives CASSDSWGVAFF.

As DNA, the CDR3 is TGTACCGTTCCTAGCGGGACCCGGGGAGATACGCAGTATTTT. It translates to CTVPSGTRGDTQYF. V is TRBV7-9 and J is TRBJ2-3; 9 nucleotides align to TRBD2. Germline lookup yields CDR1 SEHNR and CDR2 FQNEAQ (reference sequence). There are 14 residues in the CDR3.

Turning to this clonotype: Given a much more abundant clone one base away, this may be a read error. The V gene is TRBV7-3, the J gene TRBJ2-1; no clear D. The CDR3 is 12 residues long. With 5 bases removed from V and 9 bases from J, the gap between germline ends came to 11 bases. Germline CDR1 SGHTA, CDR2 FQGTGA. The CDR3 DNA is TGTGCCAGCAGCCGAGCACGTAGTGAGCAGTTCTTC. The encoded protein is CASSRARSEQFF.

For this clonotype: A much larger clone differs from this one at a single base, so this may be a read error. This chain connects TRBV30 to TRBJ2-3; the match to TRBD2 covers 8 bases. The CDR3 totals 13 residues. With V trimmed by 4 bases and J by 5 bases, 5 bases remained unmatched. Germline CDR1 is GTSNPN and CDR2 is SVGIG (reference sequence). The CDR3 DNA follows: TGTGCCTGGACCAAGCGGGGGAGAGATACGCAGTATTTT. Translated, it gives CAWTKRGRDTQYF.

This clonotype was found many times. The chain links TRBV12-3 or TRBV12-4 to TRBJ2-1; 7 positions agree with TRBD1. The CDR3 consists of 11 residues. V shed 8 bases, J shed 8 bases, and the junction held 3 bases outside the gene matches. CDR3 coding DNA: TGTGCCAGCGGACAGGTCTATGAGCAGTTCTTC. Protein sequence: CASGQVYEQFF.

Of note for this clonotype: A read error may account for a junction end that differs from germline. The CDR3 sequence: CTSSPSETNYGYTF. DNA for the CDR3: TGTACCAGCAGCCCCTCGGAGACTAACTATGGCTACACCTTC. The chain combines TRBV12-3 or TRBV12-4 with TRBJ1-2; D is unresolved. The CDR3 spans 14 residues.

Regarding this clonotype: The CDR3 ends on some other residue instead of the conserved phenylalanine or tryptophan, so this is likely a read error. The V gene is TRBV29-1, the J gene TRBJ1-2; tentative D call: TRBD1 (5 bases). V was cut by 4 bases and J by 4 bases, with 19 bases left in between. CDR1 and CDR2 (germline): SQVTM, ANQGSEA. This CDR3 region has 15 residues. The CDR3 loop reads CSVGQSWGMGYGYTI. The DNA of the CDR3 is TGCAGCGTTGGGCAGAGCTGGGGCATGGGCTATGGCTACACCATA.

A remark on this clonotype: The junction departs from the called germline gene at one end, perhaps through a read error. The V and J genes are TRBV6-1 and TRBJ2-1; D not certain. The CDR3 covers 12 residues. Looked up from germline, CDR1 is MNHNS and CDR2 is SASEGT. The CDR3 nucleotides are TGTGCCGGCATTCCGTCCTACAATAAGCAGTTCTTC. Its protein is CAGIPSYNKQFF.

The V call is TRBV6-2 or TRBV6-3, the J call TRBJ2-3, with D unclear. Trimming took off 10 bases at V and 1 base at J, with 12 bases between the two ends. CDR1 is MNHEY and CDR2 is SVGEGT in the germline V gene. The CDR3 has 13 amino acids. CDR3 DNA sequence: TGTGCCATAACAGATTCAGGCACAGATACGCAGTATTTT. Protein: CAITDSGTDTQYF.

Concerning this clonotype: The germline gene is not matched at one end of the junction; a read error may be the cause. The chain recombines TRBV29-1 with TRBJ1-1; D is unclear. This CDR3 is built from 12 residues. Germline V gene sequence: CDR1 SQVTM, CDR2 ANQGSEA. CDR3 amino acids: CSVDQANTEACF. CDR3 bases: TGCAGCGTTGACCAAGCCAACACTGAAGCTTGCTTT. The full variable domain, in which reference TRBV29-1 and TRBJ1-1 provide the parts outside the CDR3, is SAVISQKPSRDICQRGTSLTIQCQVDSQVTMMFWYRQQPGQSLTLIATANQGSEATYESGFVIDKFPISRPNLTFSTLTVSNMSPEDSSIYLCSVDQANTEACFGQGTRLTVV.

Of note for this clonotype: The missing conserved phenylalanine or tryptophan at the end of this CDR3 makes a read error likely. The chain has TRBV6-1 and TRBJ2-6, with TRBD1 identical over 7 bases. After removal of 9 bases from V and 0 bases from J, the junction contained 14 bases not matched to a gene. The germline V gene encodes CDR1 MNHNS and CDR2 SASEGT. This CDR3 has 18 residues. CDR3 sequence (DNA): TGTGCCAGGAGACCTCTTAGAGGGGGCTTCTCTGGGGCCAACGTCCTGACTCTC. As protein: CARRPLRGGFSGANVLTL.

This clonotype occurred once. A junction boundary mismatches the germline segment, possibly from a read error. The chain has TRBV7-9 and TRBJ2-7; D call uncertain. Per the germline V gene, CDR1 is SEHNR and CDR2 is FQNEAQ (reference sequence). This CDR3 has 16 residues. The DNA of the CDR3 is TGTGTCAGCAGCCCCTACTATCCAAGGAGCTCCTACGAGCAGTACTTC. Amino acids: CVSSPYYPRSSYEQYF.

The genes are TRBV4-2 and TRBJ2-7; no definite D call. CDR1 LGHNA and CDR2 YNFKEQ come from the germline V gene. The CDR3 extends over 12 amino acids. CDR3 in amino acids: CASIQDWNEQYF. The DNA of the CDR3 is TGTGCTAGTATCCAAGATTGGAACGAGCAGTACTTC.

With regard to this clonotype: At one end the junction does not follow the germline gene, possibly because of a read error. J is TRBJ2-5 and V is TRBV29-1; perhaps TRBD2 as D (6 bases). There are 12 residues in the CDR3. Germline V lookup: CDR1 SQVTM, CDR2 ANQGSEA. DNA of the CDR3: TGCAGCGTTTGGGGGGAGCGAGAGACCCGGTACTTC. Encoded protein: CSVWGERETRYF.

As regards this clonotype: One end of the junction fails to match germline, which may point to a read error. In DNA, the CDR3 is TGTGCCATCAGCTTTGGGCGAAATAGGGCTAGCGGGGCCTGGGAGCTGTTTTTT. Protein sequence: CAISFGRNRASGAWELFF. V is TRBV5-4 and J is TRBJ2-2, with 9 positions matching TRBD2. There are 18 residues in the CDR3. Looked up from germline, CDR1 is SGHNT and CDR2 is YYREEE (reference sequence).

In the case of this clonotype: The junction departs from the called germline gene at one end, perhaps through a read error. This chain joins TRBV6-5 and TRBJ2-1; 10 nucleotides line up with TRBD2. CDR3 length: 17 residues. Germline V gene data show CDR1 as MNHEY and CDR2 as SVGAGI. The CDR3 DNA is TGTGCCAGCAATTACTCTCTAGCGGGAGAGAGCTACATTGAGCAGTTCTTC. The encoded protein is CASNYSLAGESYIEQFF.